This T cell receptor (beta chain) was identified during a study of CD8+CD57+ T cells in acquired aplastic anemia. TCR beta VDJ combinations and CDR3 sequences were profiled from genomic DNA. A single record per CDR3 protein comes from TCRdb applying MiXCR to the reads. Of roughly 220,000 distinct CDR3 sequences listed, 65% are singletons. This clonotype appeared many times. Its antigen remains unidentified. Study observations and caveats: Patients and controls were found to share 25 to 35 CD8+ CDR3 sequences. CD8+ Simpson's diversity showed no significant patient-control difference.

This CDR3 has 15 amino acids. The germline V gene has CDR1 SEHNR and CDR2 FQNEAQ (reference sequence). V gave up 5 bases and J gave up 4 bases, with 15 bases separating them. The patients chosen for sequencing had shown expansion of CD8+CD57+ cells (detected by flow cytometry). The cohort consisted entirely of patients having severe acquired aplastic anemia. There was no therapy given to any patient before the blood sampling took place. The chain couples TRBV7-9 to TRBJ1-5; D ambiguous. The source is a human donor with aplastic anemia. Sequencing was done on a sample of sorted CD4+, CD8+, or CD8+CD57+ T cells (not recorded which) from PBMCs. DNA for the CDR3: TGTGCCAGCAGCCCGGCCTCGACGACGAATCAGCCCCAGCATTTT. It specifies CASSPASTTNQPQHF.